These 14 T cell receptor beta chains share one sample of origin, sequenced in a study of blood T cell repertoires in COVID-19. Produced via immunoSEQ multiplex PCR; TCRdb's table is partial and in-frame only. The sample shows fewer than 300,000 clones, around 79% of them seen only once. Sequenced material: peripheral blood. The receptors come from a woman older than 75 with acute or convalescent COVID-19.

The gene calls are TRBV7-2 and TRBJ2-5, with 9 bases aligning to TRBD2. The J segment lost 4 bases and the V segment lost 2 bases, leaving 14 bases of the junction unmatched. The CDR3 is 18 residues long. Germline CDR1 is SGHTA and CDR2 is FQGNSA. The CDR3 protein is CASSLSWGSGGKTETQYF. CDR3 sequence (DNA): TGTGCCAGCAGCTTAAGTTGGGGTAGCGGGGGAAAGACAGAGACCCAGTACTTC.

V and J are TRBV5-1 and TRBJ2-1; a possible D gene is TRBD2 (5 bases). Germline-derived CDR1 and CDR2 are SGHRS and YFSETQ. This CDR3 region has 14 residues. Deletions cut 0 bases from V and 8 bases from J, with 12 bases between. In DNA, the CDR3 is TGCGCCAGCAGCTTGGACCCCAACGGGGATGAGCAGTTCTTC. Residues: CASSLDPNGDEQFF.

The V call is TRBV3-1 (or the pseudogene TRBV3-2), the J call TRBJ2-5; 9 bases agree with TRBD1. This CDR3 comprises 13 residues. Trimming at V came to 5 bases and at J to 4 bases, leaving 2 bases not matched to a gene. In germline, CDR1 is LGHDT, CDR2 YNNKEL (reference sequence). The chain's CDR3 is CASSRQGGETQYF. The CDR3 bases are TGTGCCAGCAGCAGACAGGGGGGAGAGACCCAGTACTTC.

This clone has a single count. V usage is TRBV12-2 and J usage is TRBJ1-3; the table calls TRBD1, which could not be checked here. TRBV12-2 is recorded as a pseudogene. The CDR3 loop spans 18 amino acids. As DNA, the CDR3 is TGTGCAAGTCGCTTAGTAGAGGATCGACAGGGGTCTGGAAACACCATATATTTT. Protein sequence: CASRLVEDRQGSGNTIYF.

This chain joins TRBV6-5 and TRBJ2-4; tentative D call: TRBD1 (6 bases). The CDR3 is made up of 13 amino acids. Germline CDR1 is MNHEY and CDR2 is SVGAGI. V was pared by 8 bases and J by 7 bases, with 15 bases between. The CDR3 here is CASALQGFNIQYF. For the CDR3, the DNA is TGTGCCAGCGCGTTACAGGGTTTTAACATTCAGTACTTC.

This clone was seen once. The chain couples TRBV5-5 to TRBJ1-6; no definite D call. This CDR3 is built from 15 residues. V lost 0 bases to trimming and J lost 6 bases, with 10 bases between them. CDR1 SGHKS and CDR2 YYEKEE come from the germline V gene (reference sequence). In DNA form, the CDR3 reads TGTGCCAGCAGCTTGGTGGGAGAGATTAATTCACCCCTCCACTTT. Its translation: CASSLVGEINSPLHF.

The chain uses TRBV3-1 (or the pseudogene TRBV3-2) and TRBJ1-1; 8 nucleotides line up with TRBD1. CDR3 size: 14 residues. Germline V CDR1 and CDR2: LGHDT, YNNKEL (reference sequence). After removal of 4 bases from V and 1 base from J, the junction contained 2 bases not matched to a gene. The CDR3 spells CASSLGQGNTEAFF. The CDR3 coding sequence is TGTGCCAGCAGCCTCGGACAGGGGAACACTGAAGCTTTCTTT.

The chain recombines TRBV19 with TRBJ1-5, with TRBD1 matching over 8 bases. In germline, CDR1 is LNHDA, CDR2 SQIVND (reference sequence). Losses at the gene ends were 5 bases for V and 0 bases for J; bases not matched to a gene: 6. This CDR3 spans 16 amino acids. The CDR3 sequence: CASSGQGISSNQPQHF. The DNA for the CDR3 is TGTGCCAGTAGTGGACAGGGAATAAGTAGCAATCAGCCCCAGCATTTT.

The CDR3 protein is CAWSVTGGSEAFF. CDR3 bases: TGTGCCTGGAGTGTTACGGGGGGCTCTGAAGCTTTCTTT. The chain carries TRBV30 and TRBJ1-1; D possibly corresponds to TRBD1 (6 bases). Germline V gives CDR1 GTSNPN, CDR2 SVGIG (reference sequence). The CDR3 runs to 13 residues. V dropped 0 bases and J dropped 6 bases, with 11 bases sitting between them. Full variable domain (rest looked up from reference TRBV30 and TRBJ1-1): SQTIHQWPATLVQPVGSPLSLECTVEGTSNPNLYWYRQAAGRGLQLLFYSVGIGQISSEVPQNLSASRPQDRQFILSSKKLLLSDSGFYLCAWSVTGGSEAFFGQGTRLTVV.

The CDR3 sequence: CASSYGQGAGNTIYF. CDR3 coding DNA: TGTGCCAGCAGTTACGGACAGGGGGCTGGAAACACCATATATTTT. This sequence joins TRBV2 and TRBJ1-3; 10 positions match TRBD1. The CDR3 totals 15 residues. Germline V gene data show CDR1 as SNHLY and CDR2 as FYNNEI. V lost 5 bases to trimming and J lost 2 bases; unmatched junction nucleotides: 3.

V is TRBV5-1 and J is TRBJ2-5; TRBD1 agrees at 9 bases. V lost 0 bases to trimming and J lost 3 bases; unmatched junction nucleotides: 6. This CDR3 has 16 residues. CDR1 is SGHRS and CDR2 is YFSETQ in the germline V gene. The CDR3 coding sequence is TGCGCCAGCAGCTTGGGGGGCACAGGGGGCGAAGAGACCCAGTACTTC. Residues: CASSLGGTGGEETQYF.

This clone was seen once. This rearrangement joins TRBV5-6 to TRBJ2-7, with TRBD1 matching 9 bases. Germline CDR1 and CDR2: SGHDT and YYEEEE. J lost 6 bases, V lost 0 bases, and 10 bases had no gene match. The CDR3 is 16 residues long. CDR3 residues: CASSLAMDRGSGEQYF. The CDR3 DNA follows: TGTGCCAGCAGCTTGGCGATGGACAGGGGATCTGGCGAGCAGTACTTC.

The V gene is TRBV6-6, the J gene TRBJ2-1; D gene ambiguous. V shed 5 bases and J shed 4 bases, with 24 bases lying between them. The CDR3 is 18 residues long. CDR1 MNHNY and CDR2 SVGAGI come from the germline V gene (reference sequence). The CDR3 DNA reads TGTGCCAGCAGTCCAACGAGTGTGAGTGTCTTGCGATACAATGAGCAGTTCTTC. This gives the protein CASSPTSVSVLRYNEQFF.

The chain carries TRBV14 and TRBJ2-5; 11 nucleotides agree with TRBD2. This CDR3 is built from 16 residues. V was clipped by 2 bases and J by 1 base; unmatched bases: 3. Germline V lookup: CDR1 SGHDN, CDR2 FVKESK. The CDR3, as DNA: TGTGCCAGCAGCCAATGGCTAGCGGGGGGCCAAGAGACCCAGTACTTC. Translated: CASSQWLAGGQETQYF.